What follows are 14 T cell receptor beta chains derived from one specimen sequenced in a study of blood T cell repertoires in COVID-19. Profiling relied on immunoSEQ multiplex PCR, and the TCRdb table lists in-frame clones only, not all of them. The table records approximately 480,000 clones, roughly 87% of them present only once. Sample: PBMCs or T cells enriched from blood (not recorded which). These receptors were obtained from a young woman who had recovered from COVID-19.

The genes are TRBV30 and TRBJ2-3, with 10 bases lining up with TRBD2. Looked up from germline, CDR1 is GTSNPN and CDR2 is SVGIG (reference sequence). This CDR3 region has 16 residues. V lost 7 bases, J lost 6 bases, and 16 bases stayed unmatched. CDR3 coding DNA: TGTGCCTACTACGCTCCCCTAGCGGGGGCCCTCGATACGCAGTATTTT. It is translated as CAYYAPLAGALDTQYF.

The rearrangement links TRBV19 to TRBJ1-1; 10 positions match TRBD1. V dropped 6 bases and J dropped 5; count of bases not matched to a gene: 9. The CDR3 contains 15 residues. Germline V gene data show CDR1 as LNHDA and CDR2 as SQIVND (reference sequence). The CDR3 nucleotides read TGTGCCAGTAGGAGTTGGGACAGGGGTGATACTGAAGCTTTCTTT. Encoded protein: CASRSWDRGDTEAFF.

This clone appeared a single time. The V call is TRBV5-1, the J call TRBJ2-5; the D gene is possibly TRBD2 (5 bases). The CDR3 loop spans 13 amino acids. Between the trimmed V and J ends, which lost 4 bases and 1 base, there was a span of 8 bases. The germline gives CDR1 SGHRS, CDR2 YFSETQ. The CDR3 DNA reads as TGCGCCAGCAGCGGGAGTAGCCAAGAGACCCAGTACTTC. Translation: CASSGSSQETQYF.

The chain is built from TRBV29-1 and TRBJ1-1; tentatively, D is TRBD1 (5 bases). CDR1 SQVTM and CDR2 ANQGSEA come from the germline V gene. The CDR3 contains 11 residues. V shed 7 bases and J shed 4 bases, with 10 bases lying between them. Written as DNA, the CDR3 is TGCAGCGCGGGAGGGGCCACTGAAGCTTTCTTT. This gives the protein CSAGGATEAFF.

The rearrangement links TRBV30 to TRBJ1-1; D is possibly TRBD1 (5 bases). Trimming took 5 bases from V and 5 from J, leaving 18 bases between them. The germline V gene encodes CDR1 GTSNPN and CDR2 SVGIG (reference sequence). The CDR3 contains 14 residues. The CDR3 loop is CAWSPRREYTEAFF. CDR3 DNA sequence: TGTGCCTGGTCCCCCCGCAGGGAATATACTGAAGCTTTCTTT. Looking up the rest from reference TRBV30 and TRBJ1-1 gives the full variable domain: SQTIHQWPATLVQPVGSPLSLECTVEGTSNPNLYWYRQAAGRGLQLLFYSVGIGQISSEVPQNLSASRPQDRQFILSSKKLLLSDSGFYLCAWSPRREYTEAFFGQGTRLTVV.

The gene calls are TRBV3-1 (or the pseudogene TRBV3-2) and TRBJ1-1, with a weak D call TRBD1 (5 bases). V lost 4 bases to trimming and J lost 5 bases, with 11 bases between them. This CDR3 comprises 13 residues. From germline, CDR1 is LGHDT and CDR2 YNNKEL (reference sequence). CDR3 sequence (DNA): TGTGCCAGCAGCCGTACGGAGGGGACTGAAGCTTTCTTT. The encoded protein is CASSRTEGTEAFF.

This clone has a handful of counts. J is TRBJ1-2 and V is TRBV21-1. TRBV21-1 constitutes a pseudogene. This CDR3 is 13 amino acids long. The CDR3 DNA reads as TGTGCCAGCCTTCGAGATTTGAACTATGGCTACACCTTC. Protein sequence: CASLRDLNYGYTF.

This clone was seen a handful of times. The chain uses TRBV25-1 and TRBJ1-6; D is possibly TRBD1 (5 bases). Germline V gene data show CDR1 as MGHDK and CDR2 as SYGVNS. The CDR3 sequence is 15 residues long. V lost 1 base, J lost 11 bases, and 15 bases lay in between. In nucleotides, the CDR3 is TGTGCCAGCAGTGAATCGGGGGTTGACAGCGCACCCCTCCACTTT. Translation gives CASSESGVDSAPLHF.

About this clone itself: This may arise from a read error, as a much more abundant clone is one base away. Other DNA sequences in this sample translate to the same CDR3. The V call is TRBV28, the J call TRBJ1-1; weak D call: TRBD1 (6 bases). The germline V gene encodes CDR1 MDHEN and CDR2 SYDVKM. V lost 8 bases and J lost 0, with 16 bases in between. This CDR3 has 15 residues. DNA for the CDR3: TGTGCCAGCGTGCGGGGGGGGGCCATGAACACTGAAGCTTTCTTT. Encoded protein: CASVRGGAMNTEAFF.

The chain uses TRBV19 and TRBJ1-5; D is undetermined. The CDR3 runs to 15 residues. CDR1 and CDR2 (germline): LNHDA, SQIVND (reference sequence). Trimming removed 4 bases at V and 3 bases at J, with 13 bases between. CDR3 protein: CASSTPEGTNQPQHF. The CDR3 DNA reads TGTGCCAGTAGTACCCCGGAGGGAACCAATCAGCCCCAGCATTTT.

This clone is a singleton in its sample. The same CDR3 arises from other DNA sequences in this sample as well. The chain couples TRBV19 to TRBJ1-1; 10 bases fit TRBD1. Germline V gene data show CDR1 as LNHDA and CDR2 as SQIVND (reference sequence). The J segment lost 6 bases and the V segment lost 5 bases, leaving 6 bases of the junction unmatched. The CDR3 has 14 amino acids. The CDR3 DNA is TGTGCCAGTAGTTCCCGGGACAGGGGAGCTGAAGCTTTCTTT. It is translated as CASSSRDRGAEAFF.

This clone occurred a few times. This same CDR3 is encoded by further DNA sequences in the sample. The V and J genes are TRBV5-1 and TRBJ2-7, with 9 bases fitting TRBD1. The V gene's germline CDR1 is SGHRS and CDR2 YFSETQ. After removal of 2 bases from V and 2 bases from J, the junction contained 2 bases not matched to a gene. The CDR3 runs to 14 residues. For the CDR3, the DNA is TGCGCCAGCAGCTTCAGGACAGGGGCCTACGAGCAGTACTTC. The encoded protein is CASSFRTGAYEQYF.

The chain couples TRBV3-1 (or the pseudogene TRBV3-2) to TRBJ1-1; unclear D gene. With 1 base removed from V and 7 bases from J, the gap between germline ends came to 10 bases. In germline, CDR1 is LGHDT, CDR2 YNNKEL (reference sequence). The CDR3 is 13 amino acids. The CDR3 DNA sequence: TGTGCCAGCAGCCAAGTTTATCTGTATGAAGCTTTCTTT. Residues: CASSQVYLYEAFF.

The chain combines TRBV5-1 with TRBJ2-5; 7 bases agree with TRBD2. Germline V gene data show CDR1 as SGHRS and CDR2 as YFSETQ. The V segment lost 4 bases and the J segment 2 bases; nucleotides outside the gene matches: 8. CDR3 length equals 15 residues. This CDR3 is CASSGEPGLQETQYF. The CDR3 bases are TGCGCCAGCAGCGGGGAGCCGGGACTACAAGAGACCCAGTACTTC.